The table lists the clone carrying this T cell receptor (beta chain) with many counts. The library targeted TCRbeta and was prepared with unique molecular identifiers. TCRdb recomputed calls from the PCR reads with MiXCR, one row per CDR3 protein. The sample has about 240,000 distinct CDR3 sequences, over 20% seen once. The CDR3 has 17 amino acids. The germline V gene has CDR1 MNHEY and CDR2 SMNVEV (reference sequence). Between the trimmed V and J ends, which lost 3 bases and 0 bases, there was a span of 14 bases. This sample was included in a study of T-cell reconstitution after alpha-beta-depleted transplantation in children.

The source was PBMCs, collected before TCRalphabeta/CD19-depleted stem cell transplant. The sequence was collected from a girl aged 2-15 years with Fanconi anemia, due to receive a stem cell transplant. The chain employs TRBV27 and TRBJ2-2; D gene ambiguous. The CDR3 nucleotides read TGTGCCAGCAGTTTCTATAAGCAGATGTCGAACACCGGGGAGCTGTTTTTT. Its protein product is CASSFYKQMSNTGELFF.